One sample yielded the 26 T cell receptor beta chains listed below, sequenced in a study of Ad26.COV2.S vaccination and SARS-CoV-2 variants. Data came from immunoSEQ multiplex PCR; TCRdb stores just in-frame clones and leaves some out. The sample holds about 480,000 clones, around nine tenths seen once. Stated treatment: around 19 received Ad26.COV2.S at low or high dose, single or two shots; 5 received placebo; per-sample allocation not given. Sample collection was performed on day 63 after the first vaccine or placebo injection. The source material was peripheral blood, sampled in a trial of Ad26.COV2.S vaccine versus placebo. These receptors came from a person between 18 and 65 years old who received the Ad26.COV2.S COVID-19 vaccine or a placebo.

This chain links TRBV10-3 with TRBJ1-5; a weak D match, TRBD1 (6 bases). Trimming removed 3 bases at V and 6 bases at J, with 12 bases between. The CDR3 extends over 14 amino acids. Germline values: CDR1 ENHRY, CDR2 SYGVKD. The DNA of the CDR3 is TGTGCCATCAGTGATGGGAGGGGGAGTCAGCCCCAGCATTTT. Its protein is CAISDGRGSQPQHF.

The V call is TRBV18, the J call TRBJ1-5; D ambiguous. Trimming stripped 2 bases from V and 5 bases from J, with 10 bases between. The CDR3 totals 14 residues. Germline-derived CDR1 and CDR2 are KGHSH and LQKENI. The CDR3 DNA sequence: TGTGCCAGCTCACCATCAGGAGAGCATCAGCCCCAGCATTTT. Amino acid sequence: CASSPSGEHQPQHF.

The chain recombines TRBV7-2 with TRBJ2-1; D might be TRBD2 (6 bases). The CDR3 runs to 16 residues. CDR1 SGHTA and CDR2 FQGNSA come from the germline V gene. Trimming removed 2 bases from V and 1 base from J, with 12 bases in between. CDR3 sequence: CASSLFAGKSYNEQFF. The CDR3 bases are TGTGCCAGCAGCTTATTTGCGGGAAAATCCTACAATGAGCAGTTCTTC.

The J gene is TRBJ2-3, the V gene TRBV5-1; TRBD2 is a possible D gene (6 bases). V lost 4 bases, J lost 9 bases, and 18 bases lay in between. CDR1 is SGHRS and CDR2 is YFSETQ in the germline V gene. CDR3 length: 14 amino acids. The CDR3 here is CASSPTLAAGTQYF. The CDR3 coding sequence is TGCGCCAGCAGCCCGACTTTAGCGGCAGGGACGCAGTATTTT.

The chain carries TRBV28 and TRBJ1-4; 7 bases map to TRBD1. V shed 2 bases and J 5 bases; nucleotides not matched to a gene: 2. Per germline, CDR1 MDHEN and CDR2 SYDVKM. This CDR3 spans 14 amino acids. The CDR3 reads CASSLRDSNEKLFF. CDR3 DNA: TGTGCCAGCAGTTTACGGGACAGCAATGAAAAACTGTTTTTT.

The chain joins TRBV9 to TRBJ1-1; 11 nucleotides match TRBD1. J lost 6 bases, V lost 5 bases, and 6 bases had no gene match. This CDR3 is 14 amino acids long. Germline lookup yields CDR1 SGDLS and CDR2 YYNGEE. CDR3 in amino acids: CASRAGTGGSEAFF. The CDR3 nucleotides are TGTGCCAGCAGAGCCGGGACAGGGGGTTCTGAAGCTTTCTTT.

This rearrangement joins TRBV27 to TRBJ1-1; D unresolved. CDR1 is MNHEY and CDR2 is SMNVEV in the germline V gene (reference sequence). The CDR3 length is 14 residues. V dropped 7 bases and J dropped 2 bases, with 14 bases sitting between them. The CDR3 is CASILAKFNTEAFF. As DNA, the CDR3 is TGTGCCAGCATTCTAGCAAAGTTTAACACTGAAGCTTTCTTT.

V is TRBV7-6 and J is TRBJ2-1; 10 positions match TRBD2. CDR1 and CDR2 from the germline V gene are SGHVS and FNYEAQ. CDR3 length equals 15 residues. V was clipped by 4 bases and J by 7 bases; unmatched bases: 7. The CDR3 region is CASSSQREGGNEQFF. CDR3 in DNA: TGTGCCAGCAGCTCACAGCGGGAGGGTGGGAATGAGCAGTTCTTC. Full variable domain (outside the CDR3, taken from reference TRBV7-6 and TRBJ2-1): GAGVSQSPRYKVTKRGQDVALRCDPISGHVSLYWYRQALGQGPEFLTYFNYEAQQDKSGLPNDRFSAERPEGSISTLTIQRTEQRDSAMYRCASSSQREGGNEQFFGPGTRLTVL.

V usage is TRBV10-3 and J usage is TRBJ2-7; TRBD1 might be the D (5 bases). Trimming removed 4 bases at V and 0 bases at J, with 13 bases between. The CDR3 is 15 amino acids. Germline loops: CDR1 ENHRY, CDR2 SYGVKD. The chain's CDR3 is CAISVLGPLSYEQYF. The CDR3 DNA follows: TGTGCCATCAGTGTGCTGGGGCCACTCTCCTACGAGCAGTACTTC.

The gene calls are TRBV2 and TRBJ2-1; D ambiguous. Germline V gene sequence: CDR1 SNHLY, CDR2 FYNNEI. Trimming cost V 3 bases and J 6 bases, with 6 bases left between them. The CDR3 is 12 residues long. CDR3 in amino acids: CASSDISNEQFF. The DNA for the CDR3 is TGTGCCAGCAGTGACATTTCCAATGAGCAGTTCTTC.

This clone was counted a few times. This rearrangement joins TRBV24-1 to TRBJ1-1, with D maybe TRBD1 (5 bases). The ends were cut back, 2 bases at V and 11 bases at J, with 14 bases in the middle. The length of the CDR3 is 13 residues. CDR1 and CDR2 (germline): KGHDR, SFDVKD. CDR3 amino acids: CATSDSPGAAAFF. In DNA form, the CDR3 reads TGTGCCACCAGTGATTCCCCTGGGGCGGCGGCTTTCTTT.

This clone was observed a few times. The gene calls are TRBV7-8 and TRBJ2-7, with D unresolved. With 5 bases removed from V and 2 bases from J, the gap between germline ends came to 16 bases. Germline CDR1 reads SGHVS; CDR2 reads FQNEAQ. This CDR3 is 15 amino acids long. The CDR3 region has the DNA TGTGCCAGCAGCGCCCGTCGAGGCCTAACCTACGAGCAGTACTTC. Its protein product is CASSARRGLTYEQYF. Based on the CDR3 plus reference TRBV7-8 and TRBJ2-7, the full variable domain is GAGVSQSPRYKVAKRGQDVALRCDPISGHVSLFWYQQALGQGPEFLTYFQNEAQLDKSGLPSDRFFAERPEGSVSTLKIQRTQQEDSAVYLCASSARRGLTYEQYFGPGTRLTVT.

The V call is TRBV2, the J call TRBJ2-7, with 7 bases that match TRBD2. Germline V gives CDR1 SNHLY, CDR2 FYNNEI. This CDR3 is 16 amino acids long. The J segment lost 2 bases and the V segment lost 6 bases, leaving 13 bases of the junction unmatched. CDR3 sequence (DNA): TGTGCCAGCAGGAGAGGGAGCGGGACGCCAGCCTACGAGCAGTACTTC. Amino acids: CASRRGSGTPAYEQYF.

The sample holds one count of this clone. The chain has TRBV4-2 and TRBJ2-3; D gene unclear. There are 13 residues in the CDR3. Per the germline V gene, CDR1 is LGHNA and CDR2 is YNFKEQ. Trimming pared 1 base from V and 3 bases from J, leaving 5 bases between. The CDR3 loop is CASSQGPTDTQYF. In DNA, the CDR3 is TGTGCCAGCAGCCAAGGCCCGACAGATACGCAGTATTTT.

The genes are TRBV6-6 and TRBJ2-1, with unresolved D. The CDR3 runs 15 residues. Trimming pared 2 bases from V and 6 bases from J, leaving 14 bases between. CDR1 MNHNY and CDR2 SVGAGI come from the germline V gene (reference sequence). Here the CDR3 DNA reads TGTGCCAGCAGTTACAGCCCCCCCTCAGGCAATGAGCAGTTCTTC. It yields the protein CASSYSPPSGNEQFF.

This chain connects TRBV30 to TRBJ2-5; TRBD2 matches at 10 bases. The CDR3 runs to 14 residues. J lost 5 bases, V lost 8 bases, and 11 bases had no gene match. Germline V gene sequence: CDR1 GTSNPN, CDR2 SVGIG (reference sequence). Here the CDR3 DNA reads TGTGCCGTGGTAGCGGGAGGTCCCTGGGAGACCCAGTACTTC. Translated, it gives CAVVAGGPWETQYF.

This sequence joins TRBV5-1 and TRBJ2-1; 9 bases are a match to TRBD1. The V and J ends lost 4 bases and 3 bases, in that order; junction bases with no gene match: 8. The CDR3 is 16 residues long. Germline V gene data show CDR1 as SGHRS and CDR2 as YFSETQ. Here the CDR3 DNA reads TGCGCCAGCAGCACCCTCCGGGACAGGGACTACAATGAGCAGTTCTTC. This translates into CASSTLRDRDYNEQFF.

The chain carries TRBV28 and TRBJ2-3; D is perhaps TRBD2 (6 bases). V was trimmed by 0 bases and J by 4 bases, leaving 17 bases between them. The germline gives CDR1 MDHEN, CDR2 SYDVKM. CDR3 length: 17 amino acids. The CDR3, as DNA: TGTGCCAGCAGTTTATGGGTCGGGAGTGAGGTGGCAGATACGCAGTATTTT. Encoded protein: CASSLWVGSEVADTQYF.

The CDR3 DNA reads TGTGCCAGCAGCTCTAGCGGGAGCTGGGCAGATACGCAGTATTTT. The encoded protein is CASSSSGSWADTQYF. The chain employs TRBV7-2 and TRBJ2-3; 10 bases line up with TRBD2. V shed 4 bases and J 4 bases; nucleotides not matched to a gene: 5. The CDR3 contains 15 residues. CDR1 and CDR2 from the germline V gene are SGHTA and FQGNSA.

CDR3 residues: CAISQRLGYNEQFF. CDR3 bases: TGTGCCATCAGCCAGCGGCTTGGTTACAATGAGCAGTTCTTC. This chain connects TRBV10-3 to TRBJ2-1; a weak D match, TRBD2 (5 bases). CDR1 is ENHRY and CDR2 is SYGVKD in the germline V gene. Trimming stripped 6 bases from V and 4 bases from J, with 13 bases between. CDR3 length: 14 amino acids.

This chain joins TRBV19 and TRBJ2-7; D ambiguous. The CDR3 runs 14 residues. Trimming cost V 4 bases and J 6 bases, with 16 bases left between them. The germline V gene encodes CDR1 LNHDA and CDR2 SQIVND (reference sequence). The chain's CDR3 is CASSNTASRLEQYF. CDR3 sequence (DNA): TGTGCCAGTAGTAACACGGCATCCCGCCTCGAGCAGTACTTC.

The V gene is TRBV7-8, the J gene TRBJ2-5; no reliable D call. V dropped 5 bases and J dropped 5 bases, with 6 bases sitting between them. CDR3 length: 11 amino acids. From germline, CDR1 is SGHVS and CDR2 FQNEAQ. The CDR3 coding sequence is TGTGCCAGCAGCCCCTACGAGACCCAGTACTTC. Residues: CASSPYETQYF.

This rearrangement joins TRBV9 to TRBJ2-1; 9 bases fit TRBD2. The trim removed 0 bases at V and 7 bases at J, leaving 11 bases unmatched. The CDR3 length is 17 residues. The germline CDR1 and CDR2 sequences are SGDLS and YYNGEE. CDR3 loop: CASSVGSLLAGGNEQFF. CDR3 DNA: TGTGCCAGCAGCGTAGGTTCTTTATTGGCGGGGGGGAATGAGCAGTTCTTC. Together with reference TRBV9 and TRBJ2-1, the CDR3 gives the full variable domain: DSGVTQTPKHLITATGQRVTLRCSPRSGDLSVYWYQQSLDQGLQFLIQYYNGEERAKGNILERFSAQQFPDLHSELNLSSLELGDSALYFCASSVGSLLAGGNEQFFGPGTRLTVL.

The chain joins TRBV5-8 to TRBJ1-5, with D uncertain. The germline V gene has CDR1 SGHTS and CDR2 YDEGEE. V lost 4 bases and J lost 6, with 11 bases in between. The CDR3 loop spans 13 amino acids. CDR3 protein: CASSPSALQPQHF. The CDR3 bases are TGTGCCAGCAGCCCAAGCGCGCTTCAGCCCCAGCATTTT. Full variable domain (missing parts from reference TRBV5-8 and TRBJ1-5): EAGVTQSPTHLIKTRGQQATLRCSPISGHTSVYWYQQALGLGLQFLLWYDEGEERNRGNFPPRFSGRQFPNYSSELNVNALELEDSALYLCASSPSALQPQHFGDGTRLSIL.

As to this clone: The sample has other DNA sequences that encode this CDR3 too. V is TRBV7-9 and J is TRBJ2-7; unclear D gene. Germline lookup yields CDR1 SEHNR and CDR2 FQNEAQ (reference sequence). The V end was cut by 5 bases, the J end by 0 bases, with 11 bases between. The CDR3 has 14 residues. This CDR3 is CASSPSGISYEQYF. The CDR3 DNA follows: TGTGCCAGCAGCCCCTCGGGTATCTCCTACGAGCAGTACTTC. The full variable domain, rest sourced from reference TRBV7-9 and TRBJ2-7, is DTGVSQNPRHKITKRGQNVTFRCDPISEHNRLYWYRQTLGQGPEFLTYFQNEAQLEKSRLLSDRFSAERPKGSFSTLEIQRTEQGDSAMYLCASSPSGISYEQYFGPGTRLTVT.

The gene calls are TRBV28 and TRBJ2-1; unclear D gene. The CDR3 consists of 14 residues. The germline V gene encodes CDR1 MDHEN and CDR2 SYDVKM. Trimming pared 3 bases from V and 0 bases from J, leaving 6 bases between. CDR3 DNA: TGTGCCAGCAGTTTGGCCCGCTCCTACAATGAGCAGTTCTTC. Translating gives CASSLARSYNEQFF.